The rows below give T cell receptor beta chains drawn from one sample of a study of monozygotic twins with inflammatory bowel disease. TCRdb reprocessed the 5' RACE reads and reports one entry per CDR3 protein, with no DNA. Its table lists approximately 210,000 distinct CDR3 sequences. What was sequenced was blood. These receptors came from a human donor with ulcerative colitis or Crohn's disease, or a healthy co-twin of an affected twin (not recorded which). Each CDR3 is given with its conserved first and last residue. Fields, in order: J gene, V gene, CDR3 protein.

J: TRBJ1-1; V: TRBV5-4; CDR3: CASSRDYRGNTEAFF
J: TRBJ2-1; V: TRBV19; CDR3: CASSKGVRGGMINEQFF
J: TRBJ2-1; V: TRBV20-1; CDR3: CSARDARNEQFF
J: TRBJ2-3; V: TRBV7-2; CDR3: CASSLDAGLSTDTQYF
J: TRBJ2-1; V: TRBV5-4; CDR3: CASSFPRREQFF
J: TRBJ1-2; V: TRBV4-1; CDR3: CASSLMGAGDYGYTF
J: TRBJ1-6; V: TRBV4-3; CDR3: CASSQDQGPNSPLHF
J: TRBJ2-1; V: TRBV19; CDR3: CASSIEGGYNEQFF
J: TRBJ2-1; V: TRBV6-1; CDR3: CASSPLVSPLYNEQFF
J: TRBJ2-7; V: TRBV7-3; CDR3: CASSFAQGYEQYF
J: TRBJ1-4; V: TRBV20-1; CDR3: CSASKGGEKLFF
J: TRBJ2-1; V: TRBV20-1; CDR3: CSARKSLGGGGLNEQFF
J: TRBJ2-7; V: TRBV4-3; CDR3: CASSQDPDNSYEQYF
J: TRBJ2-7; V: TRBV27; CDR3: CASSSGLFEPSYEQYF
J: TRBJ2-5; V: TRBV29-1; CDR3: CSVVPGLETQYF
J: TRBJ1-3; V: TRBV5-5; CDR3: CASSLVQVSGNTIYF
J: TRBJ2-1; V: TRBV7-2; CDR3: CASSPDRVEQFF
J: TRBJ2-1; V: TRBV6-5; CDR3: CASANRGGDEQFF
J: TRBJ1-2; V: TRBV27; CDR3: CASSFRDRRNYTF
J: TRBJ2-1; V: TRBV11-3; CDR3: CASSSRPGPDNEQFF
J: TRBJ2-3; V: TRBV7-2; CDR3: CASSLRRGGPDTQYF
J: TRBJ2-6; V: TRBV5-1; CDR3: CASSLPGRGSGANVLTF
J: TRBJ2-2; V: TRBV24-1; CDR3: CATSYHTGELFF
J: TRBJ1-5; V: TRBV30; CDR3: CAWSSGTVNQPQHF
J: TRBJ2-2; V: TRBV15; CDR3: CATGAPTILNTGELFF
J: TRBJ2-1; V: TRBV15; CDR3: CATSRDRLLDGYNEQFF
J: TRBJ2-1; V: TRBV20-1; CDR3: CSASPLGGPYNEQFF
J: TRBJ1-6; V: TRBV12-3/TRBV12-4; CDR3: CASRKTGADSPLHF
J: TRBJ2-7; V: TRBV4-2; CDR3: CASSQSRTSSDSYEQYF
J: TRBJ1-1; V: TRBV7-3; CDR3: CASSFEEDTEAFF
J: TRBJ1-3; V: TRBV20-1; CDR3: CSASQGSGGNTIYF
J: TRBJ2-1; V: TRBV6-2/TRBV6-3; CDR3: CASSYNHRDRGGNEQFF
J: TRBJ2-5; V: TRBV5-1; CDR3: CASSLGTSGFGETQYF
J: TRBJ2-4; V: TRBV18; CDR3: CASSETVFSKNIQYF
J: TRBJ2-1; V: TRBV18; CDR3: CASSPEADIYNEQFF
J: TRBJ1-1; V: TRBV20-1; CDR3: CSAREPPTAWLRNTEAFF
J: TRBJ1-4; V: TRBV12-3/TRBV12-4; CDR3: CASNTQGFRTNEKLFF
J: TRBJ1-3; V: TRBV6-5; CDR3: CASSLTRTATGNTIYF
J: TRBJ2-1; V: TRBV5-1; CDR3: CASSLDQGYYNEQFF
J: TRBJ2-3; V: TRBV7-3; CDR3: CASSPWDRDTQYF
J: TRBJ1-1; V: TRBV4-1; CDR3: CASSPVDGGGETEAFF
J: TRBJ1-4; V: TRBV5-5; CDR3: CASSPGTAGFGLFF
J: TRBJ2-7; V: TRBV20-1; CDR3: CSAEPGQGAPYEQYF
J: TRBJ1-2; V: TRBV19; CDR3: CASTVLTGNNYGYTF
J: TRBJ2-1; V: TRBV5-1; CDR3: CASSFLAGVTNEQFF
J: TRBJ1-5; V: TRBV20-1; CDR3: CSARPIVNRSNQPQHF
J: TRBJ2-5; V: TRBV18; CDR3: CASSPFALDRAKETQYF
J: TRBJ1-4; V: TRBV4-1; CDR3: CASSLTGLREKLFF
J: TRBJ1-1; V: TRBV29-1; CDR3: CSVGQGEPGTDAFF
J: TRBJ1-2; V: TRBV27; CDR3: CASRSSSNYGYTF
J: TRBJ2-5; V: TRBV19; CDR3: CASSIGREETQYF
J: TRBJ2-3; V: TRBV5-1; CDR3: CASSTEQGGTDTQYF
J: TRBJ2-1; V: TRBV20-1; CDR3: CSAAVTGNEQFF
J: TRBJ2-1; V: TRBV20-1; CDR3: CSASHAGSYNEQFF
J: TRBJ1-5; V: TRBV28; CDR3: CASSFWAGNNQPQHF
J: TRBJ2-5; V: TRBV24-1; CDR3: CATSDTRTGVETQYF
J: TRBJ2-3; V: TRBV7-9; CDR3: CASSGRQGTDTQYF
J: TRBJ2-3; V: TRBV24-1; CDR3: CATSKGGTDTQYF